This T cell receptor beta chain was identified in a study of cytomegalovirus exposure and HLA in healthy donors. The wider study: Among the approximately 400 donors who were genotyped, 70% to 90% fell in the genetic ancestry cluster that is associated with self-reported Caucasian donors.

Those who donated were healthy bone marrow donors. Study results and limitations: A later analysis revealed that TCR association rates differed between HLA loci, peaking at DRB1 and bottoming out at HLA-C.

Primers for the PCR totalled 60 Vbeta and 13 Jbeta. Sequencing was performed with immunoSEQ multiplex PCR; in TCRdb, only in-frame clones are kept and a portion is missing. The sample lists under 150,000 clones, 75% to 85% occurring once. Regarding this clone: Antigen: not known.

The receptor comes from a male donor in good health and CMV-seronegative. The sample was PBMCs.

CDR3 protein: CASSWTSVKDTQYF. In nucleotides, the CDR3 is TGCGCCAGCAGCTGGACTAGTGTTAAAGATACGCAGTATTTT. J is TRBJ2-3 and V is TRBV5-1, with TRBD2 matching 7 bases. Germline V gives CDR1 SGHRS, CDR2 YFSETQ. This CDR3 comprises 14 residues. The ends lost 3 bases at V and 5 bases at J; junction bases unmatched: 6. The variable domain in full, with the rest retrieved from reference TRBV5-1 and TRBJ2-3, is KAGVTQTPRYLIKTRGQQVTLSCSPISGHRSVSWYQQTPGQGLQFLFEYFSETQRNKGNFPGRFSGRQFSNSRSEMNVSTLELGDSALYLCASSWTSVKDTQYFGPGTRLTVL.